One and the same sample provided the 32 T cell receptor beta chains below, sequenced in a study of human T cells and chemical hapten exposure. Stated time point: patch test 1, 2 weeks after DPC sensitization. Specified treatment: therapeutic diphenylcyclopropenone sensitization with weekly scalp DPC. Blood, whole and unfractionated, served as the source for total RNA extraction. One entry per CDR3 protein, called by TCRdb with MiXCR from the RACE reads. The sample contains 42,000 or so distinct CDR3 sequences, 4% of which appear only once. Here the sequenced sample was whole blood, taken in connection with sensitization to the hapten diphenylcyclopropenone (DPC). The receptors originated from a man between 50 and 59 years old with alopecia areata. Some clones in this sample may be carry-over from other donors' samples.

This clonotype was detected many times. The CDR3 sequence: CASRPSGTTYEQYF. CDR3 bases: TGTGCCAGCAGACCTTCCGGGACAACCTACGAGCAGTACTTC. The J gene is TRBJ2-7, the V gene TRBV12-3 or TRBV12-4; a weak D match, TRBD1 (6 bases). This CDR3 is built from 14 residues. Trimming removed 6 bases at V and 2 bases at J, with 14 bases between.

This clonotype has ten or more counts. The V gene is TRBV6-1, the J gene TRBJ2-6, with D uncertain. Per germline, CDR1 MNHNS and CDR2 SASEGT. The CDR3 covers 20 residues. The V gene lost 1 base and the J gene lost 1 base, with 20 bases spanning the gap. Here the CDR3 reads CASSEDSKDPYLSGANVLTF. The CDR3 DNA reads TGTGCCAGCAGTGAAGATAGCAAAGACCCCTACCTTTCTGGGGCCAACGTCCTGACTTTC.

This clonotype was seen at least ten times. The V call is TRBV7-2, the J call TRBJ2-1; 8 nucleotides agree with TRBD2. The V segment lost 1 base and the J segment 1 base; nucleotides outside the gene matches: 12. This CDR3 is built from 19 residues. Germline V lookup: CDR1 SGHTA, CDR2 FQGNSA. The CDR3 sequence: CASSLVPAGSGSSYNEQFF. For the CDR3, the DNA is TGTGCCAGCAGCTTAGTCCCCGCTGGGAGCGGGAGTTCCTACAATGAGCAGTTCTTC.

A few counts support this clonotype. For the CDR3, the DNA is TGCGCCAGCAGCCAAGAGGACTGGAGGACAGATACGCAGTATTTT. Amino acid sequence: CASSQEDWRTDTQYF. The chain couples TRBV4-3 to TRBJ2-3; perhaps TRBD2 as D (5 bases). V was cut by 0 bases and J by 3 bases, with 10 bases left in between. This CDR3 is 15 amino acids long. CDR1 is LGHNA, CDR2 YSLEER, per germline.

At least ten counts were recorded for this clonotype. This chain joins TRBV28 and TRBJ1-2; D gene unclear. The germline V and J ends were trimmed by 4 bases and 0 bases, with 12 bases remaining between them. This CDR3 has 15 amino acids. The germline gives CDR1 MDHEN, CDR2 SYDVKM. The DNA of the CDR3 is TGTGCCAGCAGTTGGAGTAGGGATCCTAACTATGGCTACACCTTC. It is translated as CASSWSRDPNYGYTF.

This clonotype was counted ten times or more. The V call is TRBV9, the J call TRBJ2-7; TRBD2 agrees at 8 bases. The CDR3 length is 15 residues. Trimming took 0 bases from V and 5 from J; bases not matched to a gene: 7. CDR1 is SGDLS and CDR2 is YYNGEE in the germline V gene. CDR3 loop: CASSVGTGGPNEQYF. Written as DNA, the CDR3 is TGTGCCAGCAGCGTAGGAACGGGAGGGCCGAACGAGCAGTACTTC. Full variable domain (missing parts from reference TRBV9 and TRBJ2-7): DSGVTQTPKHLITATGQRVTLRCSPRSGDLSVYWYQQSLDQGLQFLIQYYNGEERAKGNILERFSAQQFPDLHSELNLSSLELGDSALYFCASSVGTGGPNEQYFGPGTRLTVT.

This clonotype has a count of ten or more. The chain combines TRBV6-5 with TRBJ2-7; D is undetermined. The CDR3 runs to 11 residues. The germline gives CDR1 MNHEY, CDR2 SVGAGI. Trimming left V 5 bases short and J 4 bases short, with 6 bases between. The CDR3 reads CASSTIYEQYF. CDR3 nucleotide sequence: TGTGCCAGCAGTACGATATACGAGCAGTACTTC.

At least ten counts were recorded for this clonotype. The V gene is TRBV7-9, the J gene TRBJ1-1; D remains ambiguous. The CDR3 length is 15 residues. Trimming took off 1 base at V and 8 bases at J, with 17 bases between the two ends. Germline CDR1 is SEHNR and CDR2 is FQNEAQ (reference sequence). CDR3 coding DNA: TGTGCCAGCAGCTTAGTGGCAGCGCTCGGCCGAGAAGCTTTCTTT. Encoded protein: CASSLVAALGREAFF.

The table lists this clonotype with a few counts. This rearrangement joins TRBV7-9 to TRBJ1-1; no reliable D call. CDR1 is SEHNR and CDR2 is FQNEAQ in the germline V gene (reference sequence). CDR3 size: 14 residues. Trimming stripped 0 bases from V and 1 base from J, with 6 bases between. The CDR3 spells CASSLAPRNTEAFF. In DNA, the CDR3 is TGTGCCAGCAGCTTAGCGCCGAGGAACACTGAAGCTTTCTTT.

This clonotype was seen ten or more times. V usage is TRBV7-9 and J usage is TRBJ2-1; 9 bases map to TRBD1. V shed 3 bases and J 7 bases; nucleotides not matched to a gene: 10. Germline V gene lookup returns CDR1 SEHNR and CDR2 FQNEAQ (reference sequence). The length of the CDR3 is 16 residues. Written as DNA, the CDR3 is TGTGCCAGCAGCTTCTTACCGGGACAGGGAAATAATGAGCAGTTCTTC. Its protein product is CASSFLPGQGNNEQFF.

This clonotype was seen many times. The chain uses TRBV20-1 and TRBJ1-5; D perhaps matches TRBD1 (5 bases). Trimming pared 5 bases from V and 3 bases from J, leaving 17 bases between. The CDR3 sequence is 15 residues long. Germline values: CDR1 DFQATT, CDR2 SNEGSKA (reference sequence). CDR3 nucleotide sequence: TGCAGTGCTCGACGGGACGCGGACATCAATCAGCCCCAGCATTTT. Residues: CSARRDADINQPQHF.

This clonotype was seen repeatedly, ten times or more. The rearrangement links TRBV28 to TRBJ2-7; 9 bases fit TRBD1. Unmatched junction bases numbered 4, after V lost 10 bases and J lost 3 bases. Per germline, CDR1 MDHEN and CDR2 SYDVKM. There are 12 residues in the CDR3. The CDR3 DNA reads as TGTGCCACAGACAGGGGGGGCTACGAGCAGTACTTC. Protein product: CATDRGGYEQYF.

The table lists this clonotype with many counts. V is TRBV2 and J is TRBJ1-2; TRBD1 agrees at 7 bases. The CDR3 spans 15 residues. CDR1 and CDR2 from the germline V gene are SNHLY and FYNNEI. Trimming took 4 bases from V and 0 from J; bases not matched to a gene: 5. The CDR3 nucleotides are TGTGCCAGCAGTGTGGAGGGGGCCCCTAACTATGGCTACACCTTC. Translated: CASSVEGAPNYGYTF.

The table lists this clonotype with many counts. The chain has TRBV5-1 and TRBJ1-2, with unresolved D. The germline V gene encodes CDR1 SGHRS and CDR2 YFSETQ. The CDR3 runs to 15 residues. V dropped 0 bases and J dropped 9 bases, with 18 bases sitting between them. The CDR3 reads CASSLVGTTESSYTF. The DNA for the CDR3 is TGCGCCAGCAGCTTGGTGGGCACGACGGAATCGAGCTACACCTTC.

This clonotype was observed a few times. The chain has TRBV28 and TRBJ1-5; unclear D gene. Germline V lookup: CDR1 MDHEN, CDR2 SYDVKM. Trimming left V 4 bases short and J 4 bases short, with 11 bases between. CDR3 size: 14 residues. The CDR3 region is CASSYPIANQPQHF. In DNA, the CDR3 is TGTGCCAGCAGTTACCCCATTGCAAATCAGCCCCAGCATTTT. The full variable domain, in which reference TRBV28 and TRBJ1-5 provide the parts outside the CDR3, is DVKVTQSSRYLVKRTGEKVFLECVQDMDHENMFWYRQDPGLGLRLIYFSYDVKMKEKGDIPEGYSVSREKKERFSLILESASTNQTSMYLCASSYPIANQPQHFGDGTRLSIL.

This clonotype was picked up one time. This may arise from a read error, as a much more abundant clone is one base away. The chain combines TRBV12-5 with TRBJ2-2; D perhaps matches TRBD2 (6 bases). V shed 4 bases and J shed 4 bases, with 10 bases lying between them. CDR3 length: 14 amino acids. The V gene's germline CDR1 is LGHNT and CDR2 FRNRAP. The chain's CDR3 is CASGSGVTTGELFF. The CDR3 DNA is TGTGCTAGTGGTTCGGGAGTGACCACCGGGGAGCTGTTTTTT.

The sample holds many counts of this clonotype. This chain joins TRBV7-9 and TRBJ1-6; D might be TRBD1 (5 bases). V was pared by 5 bases and J by 7 bases, with 15 bases between. This CDR3 spans 15 amino acids. Looked up from germline, CDR1 is SEHNR and CDR2 is FQNEAQ (reference sequence). The CDR3 sequence: CASSADGTGNSPLHF. CDR3 in DNA: TGTGCCAGCAGCGCAGATGGGACTGGGAATTCACCCCTCCACTTT.

The chain carries TRBV20-1 and TRBJ1-5; possibly TRBD1 for D (5 bases). This CDR3 has 14 amino acids. V gave up 0 bases and J gave up 3 bases, with 9 bases separating them. Per germline, CDR1 DFQATT and CDR2 SNEGSKA (reference sequence). The CDR3 protein is CSARDRASNQPQHF. The CDR3 DNA sequence: TGCAGTGCTAGAGACAGGGCTTCCAATCAGCCCCAGCATTTT.

At least ten counts were recorded for this clonotype. V is TRBV10-3 and J is TRBJ2-1; 14 bases line up with TRBD2. With 6 bases clipped from V and 9 bases from J, the junction kept 4 bases outside the gene matches. CDR1 and CDR2 (germline): ENHRY, SYGVKD. This CDR3 contains 14 residues. In nucleotides, the CDR3 is TGTGCCATCAGGGGACTAGCGGGAGTGGGTGAGCAGTTCTTC. Amino acid sequence: CAIRGLAGVGEQFF.

There are a few counts of this clonotype. The CDR3 DNA reads TGCGCCAGCAGTCACTCTAGCGGGAGGCGATTCCGATCAAACTCCTACGAGCAGTACTTC. This translates into CASSHSSGRRFRSNSYEQYF. The chain employs TRBV23-1 and TRBJ2-7; 11 positions agree with TRBD2. TRBV23-1 is annotated as an ORF whose role is uncertain. V lost 3 bases, J lost 0 bases, and 16 bases stayed unmatched. CDR3 length: 20 amino acids.

In this sample, this clonotype turned up many times. The rearrangement uses TRBV6-1 and TRBJ1-4; 8 bases map to TRBD1. The CDR3 loop spans 15 amino acids. Germline V gives CDR1 MNHNS, CDR2 SASEGT. V trimming: 0 bases; J trimming: 8 bases; junction bases outside the gene matches: 5. The CDR3 here is CASSEAGTGREKLFF. CDR3 bases: TGTGCCAGCAGTGAAGCCGGGACAGGCCGAGAAAAACTGTTTTTT.

Many counts were recorded for this clonotype. V and J are TRBV6-2 or TRBV6-3 and TRBJ2-5; D remains unclear. The CDR3 sequence is 13 residues long. V lost 2 bases, J lost 5 bases, and 9 bases lay in between. In germline, CDR1 is MNHEY, CDR2 SVGEGT. CDR3 bases: TGTGCCAGCAGTTACCTGGTAGGGGAGACCCAGTACTTC. Its translation: CASSYLVGETQYF.

There are many counts of this clonotype. V gene TRBV11-2 combines with J gene TRBJ1-5; no clear D gene. The CDR3 is made up of 13 amino acids. The germline V and J ends were trimmed by 0 bases and 4 bases, with 4 bases remaining between them. CDR1 and CDR2 from the germline V gene are SGHAT and FQNNGV. CDR3 nucleotides: TGTGCCAGCAGCTTAGATGTGAATCAGCCCCAGCATTTT. Protein sequence: CASSLDVNQPQHF.

By its share, this clonotype is medium-sized. This sequence joins TRBV28 and TRBJ2-5, with TRBD2 matching 9 bases. The CDR3 contains 16 residues. The V gene's germline CDR1 is MDHEN and CDR2 SYDVKM. J lost 0 bases, V lost 5 bases, and 7 bases had no gene match. CDR3 sequence (DNA): TGTGCCAGCAGTCCCTCGGTAGCGGGGGACCAAGAGACCCAGTACTTC. As protein: CASSPSVAGDQETQYF.

In its sample, this clonotype was seen many times. The chain combines TRBV11-2 with TRBJ2-5, with 12 positions matching TRBD1. The ends lost 5 bases at V and 4 bases at J; junction bases unmatched: 8. Germline V CDR1 and CDR2: SGHAT, FQNNGV. The CDR3 is made up of 16 amino acids. CDR3 in DNA: TGTGCCAGCAGCCTATGGGACAGGGGGCGCGGAGAGACCCAGTACTTC. As protein: CASSLWDRGRGETQYF.

This clonotype was recorded at least ten times. The chain has TRBV11-2 and TRBJ1-2, with 8 bases aligning to TRBD1. The CDR3 runs 17 residues. Trimming at V came to 1 base and at J to 7 bases, leaving 14 bases not matched to a gene. Germline-derived CDR1 and CDR2 are SGHAT and FQNNGV. This chain's CDR3 is CASSLAQGSGGSRGYTF. CDR3 nucleotide sequence: TGTGCCAGCAGCTTAGCCCAGGGGTCAGGGGGCTCTCGTGGCTACACCTTC. The full variable domain, with the rest looked up from reference TRBV11-2 and TRBJ1-2, is EAGVAQSPRYKIIEKRQSVAFWCNPISGHATLYWYQQILGQGPKLLIQFQNNGVVDDSQLPKDRFSAERLKGVDSTLKIQPAKLEDSAVYLCASSLAQGSGGSRGYTFGSGTRLTVV.

This clonotype was picked up many times. The chain joins TRBV12-3 or TRBV12-4 to TRBJ2-3, with 7 bases lining up with TRBD2. The CDR3 is 14 residues long. The V and J ends lost 8 bases and 2 bases, in that order; junction bases with no gene match: 7. The CDR3 protein is CASLRAGDTDTQYF. For the CDR3, the DNA is TGTGCCAGCCTCCGCGCGGGGGACACAGATACGCAGTATTTT.

The V gene is TRBV12-3 or TRBV12-4, the J gene TRBJ2-3; D uncertain. CDR3 size: 14 residues. Trimming shortened V by 5 bases and J by 1 base, and 10 bases separated the two germline ends. The DNA for the CDR3 is TGTGCCAGCAGTCTGCGCTCGGGCACAGATACGCAGTATTTT. Its protein product is CASSLRSGTDTQYF.

To note about this clonotype: This may be a read error, as it is one base from a much larger clone. This chain links TRBV27 with TRBJ1-3; 7 bases map to TRBD1. J was trimmed by 2 bases and V by 5 bases; bases with no gene match: 6. Germline V CDR1 and CDR2: MNHEY, SMNVEV (reference sequence). This CDR3 region has 15 residues. The CDR3 protein is CASSAGQVAGNTIYF. Here the CDR3 DNA reads TGTGCCAGCAGTGCCGGACAGGTAGCTGGAAACACCATATATTTT.

This rearrangement joins TRBV20-1 to TRBJ1-5; TRBD1 is a possible D gene (6 bases). This CDR3 has 15 residues. V lost 2 bases and J lost 7, with 18 bases in between. The germline V gene encodes CDR1 DFQATT and CDR2 SNEGSKA (reference sequence). CDR3 bases: TGCAGTGCTAGATCCCAGGGGCACGAGAACCAGCCCCAGCATTTT. Residues: CSARSQGHENQPQHF.

This clonotype was counted ten times or more. The DNA for the CDR3 is TGTGCCTGGAGTGGAGTCGGGCGGACCGGGGAGCTGTTTTTT. It encodes CAWSGVGRTGELFF. The chain links TRBV30 to TRBJ2-2, with D hard to call. Germline CDR1 and CDR2: GTSNPN and SVGIG (reference sequence). The V and J ends lost 1 base and 5 bases respectively, with 11 bases between them. CDR3 length equals 14 residues.

This clonotype occurred many times. J is TRBJ2-1 and V is TRBV5-1; D possibly corresponds to TRBD2 (7 bases). Deletions cut 1 base from V and 2 bases from J, with 13 bases between. Germline loops: CDR1 SGHRS, CDR2 YFSETQ. The CDR3 is 16 amino acids. CDR3 loop: CASSLYGGLPYNEQFF. The CDR3 DNA reads as TGCGCCAGCAGCTTGTACGGGGGGCTCCCCTACAATGAGCAGTTCTTC.